This T cell receptor (beta chain) was identified in a study of shared clonotypes between healthy human individuals. For the study at large: Serving as donors were a couple of women and a few men, whose ages spanned 18 to 49.

Adult Caucasians living in Nashville, Tennessee made up all of the donors. Study-level findings and limits: The study found lower generation probabilities in non-shared clonotypes than in those shared by all four donors. Larger estimated richness was generally seen in naive subsets than in memory subsets.

With respect to this clone: No antigen is known for it.

Profiled with immunoSEQ multiplex PCR; TCRdb holds only in-frame clones, not every one. The sample consists of roughly 1,500,000 clones, just under 99% of them appearing once. This CDR3 is built from 16 residues. Losses at the gene ends were 6 bases for V and 4 bases for J; bases not matched to a gene: 13. The germline gives CDR1 SGHAT, CDR2 FQNNGV. The V gene is TRBV11-2, the J gene TRBJ1-1; 8 bases align to TRBD1. Sequenced: naive CD4+ T cells sorted from blood. Regarding subset: CD45RA+ positively selected. This TCR was sampled from a man younger than 40 in good health. The CDR3 DNA sequence: TGTGCCAGCAGGCCCCGGGACAGGATTATCGGCACTGAAGCTTTCTTT. Residues: CASRPRDRIIGTEAFF.